This TCR beta chain stems from a study of shared clonotypes between healthy human individuals. Study-wide results and caveats: Approximately 5.1% was the fraction of naive CD4 clonotypes found shared across four donors. Richness estimates generally favored naive over memory subsets.

Trimming shortened V by 0 bases and J by 0 bases, and 11 bases separated the two germline ends. The CDR3 extends over 16 amino acids. Germline-derived CDR1 and CDR2 are ENHRY and SYGVKD. Note on this clone: What it recognizes is unknown.

Samples underwent the assay at deep level. Authors' data handling: ImmunoSEQ supplied junction-only sequences lacking quality scores, so filtering was different. Measured with immunoSEQ multiplex PCR; TCRdb has only the in-frame clones, and not every one. V, J and clone size are taken as reported in that table, and D and trimming were inferred from the DNA itself. The data show approximately 2.5 million clones, just over 90% seen once. The gene calls are TRBV10-3 and TRBJ1-2; no reliable D call. Input material: naive CD4+ T cells sorted from blood. Stated subset: CD45RA+ positively selected. The origin of this receptor is a young man in good health. In DNA form, the CDR3 reads TGTGCCATCAGTGAGTCGATACTGAGACCTAACTATGGCTACACCTTC. This encodes CAISESILRPNYGYTF.